The rows below give T cell receptor beta chains drawn from one sample of a study of T cells after yellow fever vaccination. TCRdb re-derived calls from the 5' RACE reads in MiXCR, one entry per CDR3 protein. Of around 400,000 distinct CDR3 sequences detected, approximately 10% appear once; the ten largest clones hold 18%. The sequencing here drew on PBMCs, taken on the day of the first yellow fever vaccination. The origin of the receptors is a man aged 18 to 29 who received the YFV17D yellow fever vaccine. Both conserved end residues are part of each CDR3. D genes are given only for firm matches. The listing skips clone size in some rows; elsewhere it reads once, few, many or a size class.

TRBD1	TRBJ1-2	TRBV25-1	-	TGTGCCAGCAGTGATCCGGCCAGACAGGGGGCCTATGGCTACACCTTC	CASSDPARQGAYGYTF
-	TRBJ1-3	TRBV5-4	many	TGTGCCAGCAGCTTGACGGGGATCTCTGGAAACACCATATATTTT	CASSLTGISGNTIYF
TRBD1	TRBJ1-2	TRBV6-1	few	TGTGCCAGCAGGATACAGGGGAGCTATGGCTACACCTTC	CASRIQGSYGYTF
-	TRBJ2-2	TRBV6-5	-	TGTGCCAGCAGTTACATAACGCCGAACACCGGGGAGCTGTTTTTT	CASSYITPNTGELFF
TRBD2	TRBJ2-1	TRBV4-3	-	TGCGCCAGCAGCCAAAGTAGCGGGTGGGCCAGCTCCTACAATGAGCAGTTCTTC	CASSQSSGWASSYNEQFF
-	TRBJ1-1	TRBV5-1	few	TGCGCCAGCAGCTTGGCAGGTAGAGTACAGACTGAAGCTTTCTTT	CASSLAGRVQTEAFF
-	TRBJ2-2	TRBV24-1	few	TGTGCCACCCGAGCCGCCCGGGGCCGGGGGGAGCTGTTTTTT	CATRAARGRGELFF
-	TRBJ2-6	TRBV20-1	-	TGCAGTGCTAGAAGGGGAAGCGGGGCCAACGTCCTGACTTTC	CSARRGSGANVLTF
-	TRBJ2-5	TRBV5-6	-	TGTGCCAGCAGGGTCGGAGTGCAAGAGACCCAGTACTTC	CASRVGVQETQYF
TRBD1	TRBJ2-7	TRBV4-3	few	TGCGCCAGCAGCCAAGCAAGGACAGGGGCAAAGTACGAGCAGTACTTC	CASSQARTGAKYEQYF
-	TRBJ2-1	TRBV28	-	TGTGCCAGCGGAGGGGGGGCCAATGAGCAGTTCTTC	CASGGGANEQFF
-	TRBJ1-6	TRBV12-3/TRBV12-4	-	TGTGCCAGCACACCGGGGGCCCGGAATTCACCCCTCCACTTT	CASTPGARNSPLHF
-	TRBJ2-5	TRBV29-1	-	TGCAGCGTTGACCCAGGGCCTCAAGAGACCCAGTACTTC	CSVDPGPQETQYF
-	TRBJ2-5	TRBV7-2	-	TGTGCCAGCAGCTTAGGGTTCCGGGGGCTGGGGCAAGAGACCCAGTACTTC	CASSLGFRGLGQETQYF
TRBD1	TRBJ1-3	TRBV7-9	-	TGTGCCAGCAGTTCCAACCGACAGGGTCTGTTTGGAAACACCATATATTTT	CASSSNRQGLFGNTIYF
TRBD1	TRBJ2-3	TRBV4-3	many	TGCGCCAGCAGCCAAGGGGGACAGGGCACAGATACGCAGTATTTT	CASSQGGQGTDTQYF
TRBD1	TRBJ2-2	TRBV11-2	-	TGTGCCAGCAGCTTCGGTCGGACAGGGGTCACCGGGGAGCTGTTTTTT	CASSFGRTGVTGELFF
TRBD1	TRBJ1-4	TRBV7-9	many	TGTGCCAGCAGCTACCCCTCTACAGGGGGGATAAAGGAAAAACTGTTTTTT	CASSYPSTGGIKEKLFF
TRBD1	TRBJ1-2	TRBV7-2	few	TGTGCCAGCAGCTCGACAGGGTGGGTTCGTGGCTACACCTTC	CASSSTGWVRGYTF
-	TRBJ2-5	TRBV6-5	few	TGTGCCAGCAGTTACTCGAGGCAGGGGGGATACCAAGAGACCCAGTACTTC	CASSYSRQGGYQETQYF
-	TRBJ2-2	TRBV20-1	-	TGCAGTGCTAGAGCCGCAGGGGTGGCGGAGCTGTTTTTT	CSARAAGVAELFF
TRBD1	TRBJ2-2	TRBV29-1	many	TGCAGCGTTGGGACGGACAGGTTAAACACCGGGGAGCTGTTTTTT	CSVGTDRLNTGELFF
TRBD1	TRBJ2-2	TRBV20-1	-	TGCAGTGCTAGTGAGGGAGACAGGGACACCGGGGAGCTGTTTTTT	CSASEGDRDTGELFF
-	TRBJ2-5	TRBV12-3/TRBV12-4	-	TGTACCATCAGTTTATCAGTGGTCCAGTCTCCCCACCAAGAGACCCAGTACTTC	CTISLSVVQSPHQETQYF
TRBD1	TRBJ2-1	TRBV11-2	few	TGTGCCAGCAGGGAAGAGGGGGCCCCCTACAATGAGCAGTTCTTC	CASREEGAPYNEQFF
-	TRBJ2-1	TRBV7-8	few	TGTGCCAGCAGCGCCGGGTTCCTAGGGGGCAATGAGCAGTTCTTC	CASSAGFLGGNEQFF
-	TRBJ1-5	TRBV4-2	few	TGTGCCAGCAGCCAAGTCCCCTTCCCAGGCAATCAGCCCCAGCATTTT	CASSQVPFPGNQPQHF
-	TRBJ2-1	TRBV3-1	few	TGTGCCAGCAGCCAAGGGAATCGGGGCATGTTCTTC	CASSQGNRGMFF
-	TRBJ1-1	TRBV20-1	few	TGCAGTGCGAGAAGGTCAGGGCGTGACACTGAAGCTTTCTTT	CSARRSGRDTEAFF
-	TRBJ1-2	TRBV5-5	few	TGTGCCAGCAGCCCGAAGGGGGGTTTAGGCTATGGCTACACCTTC	CASSPKGGLGYGYTF
-	TRBJ1-3	TRBV5-1	few	TGCGCCAGCAGCGCACCCGGCGTCTCTGGAAACACCATATATTTT	CASSAPGVSGNTIYF
TRBD2	TRBJ2-1	TRBV4-1	few	TGCGCCAGCAGCCAAGAGGCTAGCGGGGCCTACAATGAGCAGTTCTTC	CASSQEASGAYNEQFF
-	TRBJ1-1	TRBV7-9	-	TGTGCCAGCAGCTTTGCAGGGGAAGCTTTCTTT	CASSFAGEAFF
TRBD1	TRBJ2-7	TRBV5-1	-	TGCGCCAGCAGCCACGACAGGGCTTGGGAGCAGTACTTC	CASSHDRAWEQYF
TRBD2	TRBJ2-1	TRBV7-3	-	TGTGCCAGCAGCTTAAATCGCCCCCCAGCGGGGGGAAAGAATGAGCAGTTCTTC	CASSLNRPPAGGKNEQFF
-	TRBJ1-1	TRBV7-8	-	TGTGCCAGCAGCTTACTCCGACAGCAGAACACTGAAGCTTTCTTT	CASSLLRQQNTEAFF
-	TRBJ2-2	TRBV7-6	-	TGTGCCAGCAGCTTAGCCCAGGGAACCGGGGAGCTGTTTTTT	CASSLAQGTGELFF